The 32 T cell receptor beta chains given below trace back to one sample, sequenced in a study of blood T cell repertoires in COVID-19. Profiled with immunoSEQ multiplex PCR; TCRdb holds only in-frame clones, not every one. The sample has tens of thousands of clones; around nine tenths are singletons. The sequenced sample consisted of peripheral blood. The receptors were sampled from a man aged 55 to 70 with acute or convalescent COVID-19.

The V and J genes are TRBV6-1 and TRBJ2-3, with D possibly being TRBD2 (6 bases). CDR3 size: 15 residues. V lost 3 bases and J 9 bases, leaving 19 bases between the germline ends. Germline V gives CDR1 MNHNS, CDR2 SASEGT. The CDR3 reads CASSEGGYVGDTQYF. In nucleotides, the CDR3 is TGTGCCAGCAGTGAGGGGGGTTATGTAGGTGACACGCAGTATTTT.

The chain is built from TRBV10-2 and TRBJ1-1; D uncertain. Looked up from germline, CDR1 is WSHSY and CDR2 is SAAADI. The CDR3 spans 11 residues. V was cut by 6 bases and J by 4 bases, with 6 bases left in between. The CDR3 is CASRSGTEAFF. CDR3 sequence (DNA): TGCGCCAGCAGATCGGGCACTGAAGCTTTCTTT.

In its sample, this clone was seen once. The V and J genes are TRBV25-1 and TRBJ1-4, with a weak D call TRBD1 (6 bases). The CDR3 spans 15 residues. Germline V lookup: CDR1 MGHDK, CDR2 SYGVNS. Between the trimmed V and J ends, which lost 5 bases and 6 bases, there was a span of 16 bases. The CDR3 spells CASSREWAGDEKLFF. The DNA for the CDR3 is TGTGCCAGCAGTAGGGAATGGGCAGGGGATGAAAAACTGTTTTTT.

CDR3 sequence: CASSPGLEEKLFF. In nucleotides, the CDR3 is TGTGCCAGCAGCCCAGGGTTAGAGGAAAAACTGTTTTTT. The chain recombines TRBV9 with TRBJ1-4; D is possibly TRBD1 (5 bases). CDR3 length equals 13 residues. CDR1 is SGDLS and CDR2 is YYNGEE in the germline V gene. Trimming removed 4 bases at V and 8 bases at J, with 12 bases between.

The rearrangement uses TRBV5-6 and TRBJ2-7, with 7 bases that match TRBD1. The CDR3 totals 16 residues. Losses at the gene ends were 6 bases for V and 1 base for J; bases not matched to a gene: 13. Germline V gene data show CDR1 as SGHDT and CDR2 as YYEEEE. CDR3 in amino acids: CASTIRGGPGSYEQYF. For the CDR3, the DNA is TGTGCCAGCACAATCCGAGGGGGCCCGGGGTCCTACGAGCAGTACTTC.

The chain carries TRBV11-2 and TRBJ1-2; D is ambiguous. Germline assignment: CDR1 SGHAT and CDR2 FQNNGV. The CDR3 has 14 residues. Trimming removed 3 bases from V and 6 bases from J, with 14 bases in between. The DNA of the CDR3 is TGTGCCAGCAGCTTTACCCGAGACACCCATGGCTACACCTTC. This sequence encodes CASSFTRDTHGYTF.

This chain joins TRBV6-5 and TRBJ1-5; 8 bases agree with TRBD1. Germline CDR1 reads MNHEY; CDR2 reads SVGAGI. The CDR3 loop spans 14 amino acids. After removal of 5 bases from V and 9 bases from J, the junction contained 9 bases not matched to a gene. CDR3 loop: CASSPRDRLVPQHF. The CDR3 bases are TGTGCCAGCAGTCCCCGGGACAGGCTGGTGCCCCAGCATTTT.

As to this clone: Germline and junction disagree at one end, which may indicate a read error. The chain links TRBV5-4 to TRBJ1-2, with D tentatively TRBD1 (6 bases). The CDR3 runs 16 residues. Germline V gene sequence: CDR1 SGHNT, CDR2 YYREEE (reference sequence). The CDR3 reads CASSSDQTGTNSGYTF. The CDR3, as DNA: TGTGCCAGCAGCTCCGACCAGACAGGAACGAACTCTGGCTACACCTTC. Based on the CDR3 plus reference TRBV5-4 and TRBJ1-2, the full variable domain is ETGVTQSPTHLIKTRGQQVTLRCSSQSGHNTVSWYQQALGQGPQFIFQYYREEENGRGNFPPRFSGLQFPNYSSELNVNALELDDSALYLCASSSDQTGTNSGYTFGSGTRLTVV.

The chain joins TRBV7-2 to TRBJ1-1; no firm D call. Germline loops: CDR1 SGHTA, CDR2 FQGNSA. The CDR3 totals 14 residues. The V and J ends lost 1 base and 0 bases respectively, with 6 bases between them. Here the CDR3 DNA reads TGTGCCAGCAGCTTAGGACTTCTGAACACTGAAGCTTTCTTT. It encodes CASSLGLLNTEAFF.

The rearrangement uses TRBV27 and TRBJ2-7; 8 positions agree with TRBD1. V lost 3 bases, J lost 2 bases, and 3 bases stayed unmatched. Germline assignment: CDR1 MNHEY and CDR2 SMNVEV (reference sequence). This CDR3 is 14 amino acids long. The CDR3 DNA reads as TGTGCCAGCAGTTTGGCAGGGGGCCCCTACGAGCAGTACTTC. It specifies CASSLAGGPYEQYF.

The chain is built from TRBV27 and TRBJ1-1; D is ambiguous. From germline, CDR1 is MNHEY and CDR2 SMNVEV (reference sequence). V was cut by 3 bases and J by 9 bases, with 14 bases left in between. The length of the CDR3 is 13 residues. The CDR3 DNA is TGTGCCAGCAGTTTCGGAGATTTCGGGAAAGCTTTCTTT. This gives the protein CASSFGDFGKAFF.

The chain joins TRBV2 to TRBJ1-1; D possibly corresponds to TRBD1 (6 bases). Trimming stripped 3 bases from V and 2 bases from J, with 10 bases between. The CDR3 consists of 14 residues. Germline loops: CDR1 SNHLY, CDR2 FYNNEI. CDR3 coding DNA: TGTGCCAGCAGTGACAGGGGAGAAAACACTGAAGCTTTCTTT. It specifies CASSDRGENTEAFF.

The chain uses TRBV15 and TRBJ1-5; D ambiguous. Germline-derived CDR1 and CDR2 are LNHNV and YYDKDF (reference sequence). CDR3 length equals 13 residues. The V and J ends lost 6 bases and 2 bases respectively, with 8 bases between them. The CDR3 protein is CATRNRGNQPQHF. CDR3 sequence (DNA): TGTGCCACCAGGAACAGAGGCAATCAGCCCCAGCATTTT. The whole variable domain, remainder taken from reference TRBV15 and TRBJ1-5, is DAMVIQNPRYQVTQFGKPVTLSCSQTLNHNVMYWYQQKSSQAPKLLFHYYDKDFNNEADTPDNFQSRRPNTSFCFLDIRSPGLGDTAMYLCATRNRGNQPQHFGDGTRLSIL.

The genes are TRBV27 and TRBJ1-1, with 7 bases that match TRBD1. J gave up 0 bases and V 6 bases, and 7 bases lay outside the gene matches. The CDR3 covers 15 residues. Germline V lookup: CDR1 MNHEY, CDR2 SMNVEV (reference sequence). For the CDR3, the DNA is TGTGCCAGCAGAACTGTAGGGACAGTGAACACTGAAGCTTTCTTT. This sequence encodes CASRTVGTVNTEAFF.

This clone appeared a single time. V usage is TRBV13 and J usage is TRBJ1-1; 9 bases map to TRBD1. V trimming: 5 bases; J trimming: 5 bases; junction bases outside the gene matches: 24. Germline loops: CDR1 PRHDT, CDR2 FYEKMQ (reference sequence). The CDR3 has 20 amino acids. CDR3 sequence reads: CASSQNRGPWSWVGKTEAFF. CDR3 coding DNA: TGTGCCAGCAGCCAAAACAGGGGGCCTTGGAGCTGGGTCGGGAAGACTGAAGCTTTCTTT. Supplemented by reference TRBV13 and TRBJ1-1, the full variable domain reads AAGVIQSPRHLIKEKRETATLKCYPIPRHDTVYWYQQGPGQDPQFLISFYEKMQSDKGSIPDRFSAQQFSDYHSELNMSSLELGDSALYFCASSQNRGPWSWVGKTEAFFGQGTRLTVV.

This clone appeared a single time. The gene calls are TRBV6-5 and TRBJ2-7; TRBD1 is a possible D gene (6 bases). Germline CDR1 and CDR2: MNHEY and SVGAGI. This CDR3 contains 15 residues. Trimming left V 7 bases short and J 9 bases short, with 25 bases between. The CDR3 DNA reads as TGTGCCAGCACCGAAACCCGAAGACAGGTTGAGACGCAGTACTTC. Amino acid sequence: CASTETRRQVETQYF.

The rearrangement joins TRBV23-1 to TRBJ2-7; 9 nucleotides agree with TRBD1. TRBV23-1 is annotated as an ORF whose role is uncertain. The CDR3 contains 15 residues. Unmatched junction bases numbered 4, after V lost 2 bases and J lost 2 bases. The CDR3 DNA reads as TGCGCCAGCAGTCAACGGGACAGGGTTACCTACGAGCAGTACTTC. It encodes CASSQRDRVTYEQYF.

V gene TRBV18 combines with J gene TRBJ1-6; 11 nucleotides line up with TRBD1. Germline V gene data show CDR1 as KGHSH and CDR2 as LQKENI. The J segment lost 7 bases and the V segment lost 4 bases, leaving 6 bases of the junction unmatched. The CDR3 is 16 residues long. CDR3 sequence reads: CASSRWTGGENSPLHF. CDR3 DNA sequence: TGTGCCAGCTCACGATGGACAGGGGGCGAGAATTCACCCCTCCACTTT.

CDR3 sequence reads: CASSFGRPTYEQYF. DNA of the CDR3: TGTGCCAGCAGTTTTGGGAGACCCACCTACGAGCAGTACTTC. The chain carries TRBV2 and TRBJ2-7; a possible D gene is TRBD2 (5 bases). The CDR3 is 14 residues long. CDR1 SNHLY and CDR2 FYNNEI come from the germline V gene. The V end was cut by 5 bases, the J end by 2 bases, with 13 bases between.

The CDR3: CASSYSHPNTGELFF. CDR3 in DNA: TGTGCCAGTTCATATAGTCATCCGAACACCGGGGAGCTGTTTTTT. The chain is built from TRBV6-4 and TRBJ2-2; unclear D gene. V was pared by 9 bases and J by 0 bases, with 14 bases between. CDR1 is MRHNA and CDR2 is SNTAGT in the germline V gene. This CDR3 contains 15 residues.

This clone was picked up a small number of times. CDR3 sequence reads: CASSLRAGIPIKQFF. Here the CDR3 DNA reads TGTGCCAGCAGCCTTCGGGCAGGGATACCAATTAAGCAGTTCTTC. The V and J genes are TRBV3-1 (or the pseudogene TRBV3-2) and TRBJ2-1, with a weak D call TRBD1 (5 bases). Trimming stripped 4 bases from V and 11 bases from J, with 21 bases between. The length of the CDR3 is 15 residues. Germline loops: CDR1 LGHDT, CDR2 YNNKEL (reference sequence).

The genes are TRBV7-3 and TRBJ2-1; TRBD1 might be the D (7 bases). CDR3 size: 13 residues. V shed 5 bases and J shed 9 bases, with 14 bases lying between them. Germline V gives CDR1 SGHTA, CDR2 FQGTGA. The CDR3 loop is CASSHNRGGEQFF. CDR3 nucleotide sequence: TGTGCCAGCAGCCACAACAGGGGAGGTGAGCAGTTCTTC.

The rearrangement links TRBV19 to TRBJ1-2, with 8 positions matching TRBD1. The CDR3 runs 15 residues. J was trimmed by 1 base and V by 8 bases; bases with no gene match: 9. Germline V gene lookup returns CDR1 LNHDA and CDR2 SQIVND (reference sequence). This chain's CDR3 is CASRTRQGLNYGYTF. DNA of the CDR3: TGTGCCAGTCGAACCAGACAGGGGCTTAACTATGGCTACACCTTC.

As DNA, the CDR3 is TGTGCCAGCAGCGTAGAGACAGGGTGGGATACGCAGTATTTT. Residues: CASSVETGWDTQYF. The gene calls are TRBV9 and TRBJ2-3; TRBD1 matches 7 bases. Losses at the gene ends were 0 bases for V and 6 bases for J; bases not matched to a gene: 4. Germline assignment: CDR1 SGDLS and CDR2 YYNGEE. This CDR3 is built from 14 residues. Full variable domain (rest looked up from reference TRBV9 and TRBJ2-3): DSGVTQTPKHLITATGQRVTLRCSPRSGDLSVYWYQQSLDQGLQFLIQYYNGEERAKGNILERFSAQQFPDLHSELNLSSLELGDSALYFCASSVETGWDTQYFGPGTRLTVL.

This clone turned up a few times. The V gene is TRBV11-2, the J gene TRBJ1-3; the match to TRBD1 covers 7 bases. The CDR3 is 14 amino acids. V lost 6 bases and J lost 2; bases outside the gene matches: 4. Germline V gene sequence: CDR1 SGHAT, CDR2 FQNNGV. In DNA form, the CDR3 reads TGTGCCAGCAGACCGACAGGGACTGGAAACACCATATATTTT. It translates to CASRPTGTGNTIYF.

The V and J genes are TRBV5-1 and TRBJ1-1; 8 bases line up with TRBD1. There are 15 residues in the CDR3. J was trimmed by 7 bases and V by 5 bases; bases with no gene match: 13. Germline CDR1 is SGHRS and CDR2 is YFSETQ. CDR3 sequence reads: CASRVIQGGADEAFF. As DNA, the CDR3 is TGCGCCAGCAGGGTTATACAGGGGGGCGCCGATGAAGCTTTCTTT.

The V gene is TRBV6-5, the J gene TRBJ2-7, with 8 bases aligning to TRBD1. The CDR3 contains 13 residues. V lost 6 bases to trimming and J lost 5 bases; unmatched junction nucleotides: 6. Germline-derived CDR1 and CDR2 are MNHEY and SVGAGI. This chain's CDR3 is CASSLQTGDEQYF. CDR3 sequence (DNA): TGTGCCAGCAGCCTACAGACAGGGGACGAGCAGTACTTC.

CDR3 amino acids: CARQATNYGYTF. The CDR3 DNA follows: TGTGCAAGACAGGCAACTAACTATGGCTACACCTTC. The chain uses TRBV13 and TRBJ1-2; a weak D match, TRBD1 (6 bases). In germline, CDR1 is PRHDT, CDR2 FYEKMQ (reference sequence). The CDR3 has 12 amino acids. The whole variable domain, remainder taken from reference TRBV13 and TRBJ1-2, is AAGVIQSPRHLIKEKRETATLKCYPIPRHDTVYWYQQGPGQDPQFLISFYEKMQSDKGSIPDRFSAQQFSDYHSELNMSSLELGDSALYFCARQATNYGYTFGSGTRLTVV.

This chain links TRBV5-1 with TRBJ1-1; D is uncertain. This CDR3 spans 12 amino acids. V was trimmed by 1 base and J by 3 bases, leaving 4 bases between them. Germline V gene sequence: CDR1 SGHRS, CDR2 YFSETQ. This CDR3 is CASSLTDTEAFF. As DNA, the CDR3 is TGCGCCAGCAGCTTGACAGACACTGAAGCTTTCTTT.

CDR3 amino acids: CAIGNGQKNTEAFF. The CDR3 region has the DNA TGTGCCATCGGGAACGGACAGAAGAACACTGAAGCTTTCTTT. The rearrangement uses TRBV10-3 and TRBJ1-1; D is perhaps TRBD1 (6 bases). Between the trimmed V and J ends, which lost 8 bases and 1 base, there was a span of 14 bases. Germline loops: CDR1 ENHRY, CDR2 SYGVKD. The CDR3 length is 14 residues.

The chain couples TRBV6-5 to TRBJ2-7; possibly TRBD2 for D (6 bases). Per germline, CDR1 MNHEY and CDR2 SVGAGI. The V gene lost 2 bases and the J gene lost 2 bases, with 13 bases spanning the gap. The CDR3 consists of 15 residues. The CDR3 protein is CASSYAEGNPYEQYF. The CDR3 DNA reads as TGTGCCAGCAGTTACGCGGAGGGGAACCCCTACGAGCAGTACTTC.

V is TRBV6-5 and J is TRBJ1-4, with 8 bases aligning to TRBD1. This CDR3 region has 15 residues. With V trimmed by 4 bases and J by 4 bases, 5 bases remained unmatched. Germline CDR1 and CDR2: MNHEY and SVGAGI. DNA of the CDR3: TGTGCCAGCAGTTTTTCGACAGGGGATAATGAAAAACTGTTTTTT. It encodes CASSFSTGDNEKLFF.